These 21 T cell receptor beta chains were all obtained from the same sample, sequenced in a study of shared clonotypes between healthy human individuals (dated by TCRdb to 2019 to 2021). Library method: the immunoSEQ multiplex PCR assay. Imported from immuneACCESS, the table was reduced by TCRdb to in-frame sequences with V and J called. These copies leave out some clones; in studies compared against another copy, an unresolved V gene accounts for under half, and the cause of the remainder is not known. Here the sample has about 1 million clones; about 75% occur a single time. The biggest ten clones account for approximately 1.5% of the sample. Sample: memory CD4+ T cells sorted from blood. The intended sense of this specimen's cell subset or site label: CD45RA-negative fraction. The receptor set was obtained from a man aged 18 to 30 in good health.

The gene calls are TRBV11-2 and TRBJ2-7; the D gene is possibly TRBD2 (6 bases). With 6 bases removed from V and 6 bases from J, the gap between germline ends came to 18 bases. Germline V gives CDR1 SGHAT, CDR2 FQNNGV. The CDR3 spans 14 residues. CDR3 DNA: TGTGCCAGCAGATCTCTCTCGGGGGTAGGCGAGCAGTACTTC. Its translation is CASRSLSGVGEQYF.

The chain carries TRBV7-8 and TRBJ1-2, with unresolved D. The germline gives CDR1 SGHVS, CDR2 FQNEAQ. This CDR3 region has 16 residues. V gave up 5 bases and J gave up 6 bases, with 22 bases separating them. The DNA for the CDR3 is TGTGCCAGCAGCCCCGAGGACGGCAGAGGATATGATGGCTACACCTTC. It specifies CASSPEDGRGYDGYTF.

The chain combines TRBV28 with TRBJ1-6, with 9 bases identical to TRBD1. The V and J ends lost 10 bases and 2 bases, in that order; junction bases with no gene match: 6. The V gene's germline CDR1 is MDHEN and CDR2 SYDVKM. The CDR3 runs to 15 residues. For the CDR3, the DNA is TGTGCCACATGGGACAGGGTAACCTATAATTCACCCCTCCACTTT. Its protein is CATWDRVTYNSPLHF.

The chain links TRBV19 to TRBJ2-7, with D uncertain. The CDR3 has 14 amino acids. V shed 5 bases and J shed 4 bases, with 15 bases lying between them. Germline V gene data show CDR1 as LNHDA and CDR2 as SQIVND (reference sequence). CDR3: CASSFGAFRYEQYF. The DNA of the CDR3 is TGTGCCAGTAGTTTCGGCGCCTTCAGGTACGAGCAGTACTTC.

The genes are TRBV2 and TRBJ1-4, with D maybe TRBD1 (5 bases). The germline gives CDR1 SNHLY, CDR2 FYNNEI. V was trimmed by 4 bases and J by 0 bases, leaving 6 bases between them. The CDR3 contains 14 residues. The CDR3 coding sequence is TGTGCCAGCAGTGGGACAACAACTAATGAAAAACTGTTTTTT. Translated, it gives CASSGTTTNEKLFF.

The sample holds a few counts of this clone. The chain couples TRBV19 to TRBJ1-4, with D uncertain. Germline values: CDR1 LNHDA, CDR2 SQIVND (reference sequence). The CDR3 extends over 17 amino acids. The ends were cut back, 2 bases at V and 0 bases at J, with 13 bases in the middle. For the CDR3, the DNA is TGTGCCAGTAGTATACCCCTCGGCGGAGCAACTAATGAAAAACTGTTTTTT. It translates to CASSIPLGGATNEKLFF.

The chain employs TRBV6-5 and TRBJ2-7; weak D call: TRBD1 (5 bases). CDR1 is MNHEY, CDR2 SVGAGI, per germline. V gave up 8 bases and J gave up 1 base, with 12 bases separating them. The CDR3 runs 13 residues. CDR3 amino acids: CASCGHPSYEQYF. The CDR3 DNA follows: TGTGCCAGCTGTGGACACCCTTCCTACGAGCAGTACTTC.

This chain's CDR3 is CASSLVDRVREETQYF. CDR3 bases: TGTGCCAGCAGCTTAGTGGACAGGGTCCGCGAAGAGACCCAGTACTTC. The chain carries TRBV7-8 and TRBJ2-5, with 8 bases lining up with TRBD1. CDR3 size: 16 residues. Germline V gene data show CDR1 as SGHVS and CDR2 as FQNEAQ. Unmatched junction bases numbered 7, after V lost 1 base and J lost 3 bases.

This clone was found a few times. J is TRBJ1-6 and V is TRBV2; 7 bases align to TRBD1. Trimming took 6 bases from V and 13 from J; bases not matched to a gene: 12. This CDR3 is built from 14 residues. The germline CDR1 and CDR2 sequences are SNHLY and FYNNEI. CDR3 protein: CASRRDTGEVPLHF. DNA for the CDR3: TGTGCCAGCAGGCGGGACACAGGGGAGGTTCCCCTCCACTTT. Drawing the rest from reference TRBV2 and TRBJ1-6, the complete variable domain is EPEVTQTPSHQVTQMGQEVILRCVPISNHLYFYWYRQILGQKVEFLVSFYNNEISEKSEIFDDQFSVERPDGSNFTLKIRSTKLEDSAMYFCASRRDTGEVPLHFGNGTRLTVT.

This clone was recorded many times. The chain has TRBV7-2 and TRBJ1-1; D is perhaps TRBD1 (6 bases). V was shortened by 4 bases and J by 1 base, with 13 bases between the two germline ends. CDR1 and CDR2 (germline): SGHTA, FQGNSA. CDR3 size: 15 residues. This chain's CDR3 is CASSSWAGENTEAFF. DNA for the CDR3: TGTGCCAGCAGCTCGTGGGCAGGGGAGAACACTGAAGCTTTCTTT.

The chain combines TRBV29-1 with TRBJ2-7; the match to TRBD2 covers 13 bases. The germline V gene has CDR1 SQVTM and CDR2 ANQGSEA. The J segment lost 3 bases and the V segment lost 6 bases, leaving 14 bases of the junction unmatched. The CDR3 consists of 17 residues. The DNA for the CDR3 is TGCAGCGTGGGATCGAGACTAGCGGGAGGCTTGAGCTACGAGCAGTACTTC. This sequence encodes CSVGSRLAGGLSYEQYF.

J is TRBJ2-5 and V is TRBV4-1; 10 nucleotides line up with TRBD2. V was clipped by 6 bases and J by 2 bases; unmatched bases: 3. The germline V gene has CDR1 MGHRA and CDR2 YSYEKL. CDR3 length: 14 amino acids. The CDR3 bases are TGCGCCAGCAGTAGTAGCGGGGGGCAAGAGACCCAGTACTTC. This gives the protein CASSSSGGQETQYF.

This clone showed up just once. Other DNA sequences in this specimen translate into the identical CDR3. The chain is built from TRBV19 and TRBJ1-3; no definite D call. V lost 2 bases to trimming and J lost 0 bases, with 2 bases between them. The CDR3 is made up of 13 amino acids. Germline V CDR1 and CDR2: LNHDA, SQIVND (reference sequence). The CDR3 DNA reads TGTGCCAGTAGTATATCCTCTGGAAACACCATATATTTT. Encoded protein: CASSISSGNTIYF.

This clone was seen a handful of times. The chain links TRBV7-6 to TRBJ2-5; 14 bases fit TRBD2. CDR1 SGHVS and CDR2 FNYEAQ come from the germline V gene. After removal of 5 bases from V and 1 base from J, the junction contained 3 bases not matched to a gene. This CDR3 is built from 16 residues. The DNA for the CDR3 is TGTGCCAGCAGCCCCGGGACTAGCGGGGGCCAAGAGACCCAGTACTTC. Its protein product is CASSPGTSGGQETQYF. Complete variable domain (other parts from reference TRBV7-6 and TRBJ2-5): GAGVSQSPRYKVTKRGQDVALRCDPISGHVSLYWYRQALGQGPEFLTYFNYEAQQDKSGLPNDRFSAERPEGSISTLTIQRTEQRDSAMYRCASSPGTSGGQETQYFGPGTRLLVL.

This chain uses TRBV5-1 with TRBJ1-6; 11 nucleotides match TRBD1. CDR3 length: 14 residues. The germline gives CDR1 SGHRS, CDR2 YFSETQ. J gave up 11 bases and V 6 bases, and 7 bases lay outside the gene matches. This CDR3 reads CASTPGQGEAPLHF. CDR3 bases: TGCGCCAGCACTCCGGGACAGGGGGAGGCACCCCTCCACTTT.

About this clone: At the DNA level, this CDR3 is encoded by other sequences in the same sample as well. The chain combines TRBV9 with TRBJ1-2; D uncertain. V lost 0 bases, J lost 4 bases, and 7 bases lay in between. The CDR3 totals 13 residues. Germline assignment: CDR1 SGDLS and CDR2 YYNGEE. CDR3 amino acids: CASSVADFYGYTF. CDR3 sequence (DNA): TGTGCCAGCAGCGTAGCTGACTTCTATGGCTACACCTTC.

This chain connects TRBV5-5 to TRBJ2-5; 10 bases line up with TRBD2. V lost 0 bases to trimming and J lost 5 bases; unmatched junction nucleotides: 10. Germline loops: CDR1 SGHKS, CDR2 YYEKEE (reference sequence). CDR3 length: 17 amino acids. This CDR3 reads CASSLEASGSKGETQYF. CDR3 coding DNA: TGTGCCAGCAGCTTGGAGGCTAGCGGGAGTAAAGGGGAGACCCAGTACTTC.

This clone was observed a few times. V usage is TRBV28 and J usage is TRBJ1-5; no firm D call. V was pared by 6 bases and J by 5 bases, with 5 bases between. This CDR3 contains 11 residues. The germline gives CDR1 MDHEN, CDR2 SYDVKM. The CDR3 region has the DNA TGTGCCAGCAGGAGGGATCAGCCCCAGCATTTT. It yields the protein CASRRDQPQHF.

The chain couples TRBV18 to TRBJ1-1; TRBD1 is a possible D gene (6 bases). CDR1 is KGHSH and CDR2 is LQKENI in the germline V gene. The CDR3 consists of 14 residues. V lost 2 bases, J lost 6 bases, and 13 bases lay in between. This CDR3 reads CASSPDRLVAEAFF. Written as DNA, the CDR3 is TGTGCCAGCTCACCAGACAGGTTGGTCGCTGAAGCTTTCTTT.

The chain recombines TRBV28 with TRBJ1-2; perhaps TRBD1 as D (5 bases). This CDR3 is 17 amino acids long. Germline CDR1 is MDHEN and CDR2 is SYDVKM. Trimming pared 7 bases from V and 3 bases from J, leaving 24 bases between. CDR3 loop: CASTTAAMGGGDYGYTF. The CDR3 coding sequence is TGTGCCAGCACCACCGCCGCGATGGGGGGGGGAGACTATGGCTACACCTTC.

This clone turned up a few times. This chain connects TRBV2 to TRBJ1-1; D gene uncertain. This CDR3 has 14 residues. V lost 4 bases and J lost 0, with 9 bases in between. Germline V gene lookup returns CDR1 SNHLY and CDR2 FYNNEI. The CDR3 sequence: CASSGGDLNTEAFF. CDR3 nucleotides: TGTGCCAGCAGTGGCGGGGATCTGAACACTGAAGCTTTCTTT.